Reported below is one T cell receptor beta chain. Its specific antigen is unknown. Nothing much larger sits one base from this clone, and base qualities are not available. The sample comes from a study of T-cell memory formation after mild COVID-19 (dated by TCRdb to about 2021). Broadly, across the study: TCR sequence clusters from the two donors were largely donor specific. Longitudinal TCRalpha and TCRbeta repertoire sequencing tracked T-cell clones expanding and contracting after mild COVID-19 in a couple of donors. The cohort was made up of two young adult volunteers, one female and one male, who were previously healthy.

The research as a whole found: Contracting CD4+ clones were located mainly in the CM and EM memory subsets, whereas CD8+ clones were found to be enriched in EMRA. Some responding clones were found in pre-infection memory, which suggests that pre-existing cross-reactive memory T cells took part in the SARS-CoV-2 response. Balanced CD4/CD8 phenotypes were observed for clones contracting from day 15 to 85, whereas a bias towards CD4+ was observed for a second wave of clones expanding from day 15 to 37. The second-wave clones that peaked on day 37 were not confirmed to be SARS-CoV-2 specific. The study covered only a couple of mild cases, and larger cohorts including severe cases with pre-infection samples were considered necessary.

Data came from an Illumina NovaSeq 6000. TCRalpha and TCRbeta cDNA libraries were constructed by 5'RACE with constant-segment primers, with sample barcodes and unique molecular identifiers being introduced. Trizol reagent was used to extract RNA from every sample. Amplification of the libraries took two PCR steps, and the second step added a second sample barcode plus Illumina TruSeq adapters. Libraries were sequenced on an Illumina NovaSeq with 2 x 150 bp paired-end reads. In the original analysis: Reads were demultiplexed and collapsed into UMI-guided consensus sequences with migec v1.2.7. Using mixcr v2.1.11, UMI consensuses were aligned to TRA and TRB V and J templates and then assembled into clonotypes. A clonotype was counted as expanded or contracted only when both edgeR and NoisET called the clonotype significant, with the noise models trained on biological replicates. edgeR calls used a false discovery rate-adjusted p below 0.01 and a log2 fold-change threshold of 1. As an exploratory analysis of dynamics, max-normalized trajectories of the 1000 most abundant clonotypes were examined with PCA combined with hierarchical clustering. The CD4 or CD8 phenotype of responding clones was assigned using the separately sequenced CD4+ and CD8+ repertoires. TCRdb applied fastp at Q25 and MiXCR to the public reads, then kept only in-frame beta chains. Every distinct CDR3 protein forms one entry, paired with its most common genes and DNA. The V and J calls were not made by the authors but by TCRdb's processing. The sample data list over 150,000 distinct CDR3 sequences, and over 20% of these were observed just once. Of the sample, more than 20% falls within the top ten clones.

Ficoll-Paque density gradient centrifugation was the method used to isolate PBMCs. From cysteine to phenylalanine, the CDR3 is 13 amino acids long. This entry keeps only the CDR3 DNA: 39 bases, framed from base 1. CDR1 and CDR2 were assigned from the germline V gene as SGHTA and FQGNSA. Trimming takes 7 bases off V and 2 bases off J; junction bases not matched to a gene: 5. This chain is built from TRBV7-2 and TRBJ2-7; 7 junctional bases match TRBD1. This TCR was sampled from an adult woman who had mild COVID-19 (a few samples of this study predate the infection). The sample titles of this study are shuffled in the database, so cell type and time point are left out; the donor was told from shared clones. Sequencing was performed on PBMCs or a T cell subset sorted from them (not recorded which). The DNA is TGTGCCAGCAAGCGGACAGGCGCCTACGAGCAGTACTTC. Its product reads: CASKRTGAYEQYF.